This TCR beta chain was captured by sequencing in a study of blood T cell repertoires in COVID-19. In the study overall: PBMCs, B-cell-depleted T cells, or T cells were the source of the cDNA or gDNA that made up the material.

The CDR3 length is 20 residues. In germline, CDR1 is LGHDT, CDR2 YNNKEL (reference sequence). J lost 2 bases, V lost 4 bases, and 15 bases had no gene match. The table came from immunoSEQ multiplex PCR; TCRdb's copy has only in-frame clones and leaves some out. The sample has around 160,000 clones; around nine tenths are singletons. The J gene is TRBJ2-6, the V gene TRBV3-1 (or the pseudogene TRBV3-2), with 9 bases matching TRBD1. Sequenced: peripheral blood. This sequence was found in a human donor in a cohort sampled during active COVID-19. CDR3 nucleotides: TGTGCCAGCAGCCGAAAGGGGGACAGGGTCATTCTCGCTGGGGCCAACGTCCTGACTTTC. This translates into CASSRKGDRVILAGANVLTF.